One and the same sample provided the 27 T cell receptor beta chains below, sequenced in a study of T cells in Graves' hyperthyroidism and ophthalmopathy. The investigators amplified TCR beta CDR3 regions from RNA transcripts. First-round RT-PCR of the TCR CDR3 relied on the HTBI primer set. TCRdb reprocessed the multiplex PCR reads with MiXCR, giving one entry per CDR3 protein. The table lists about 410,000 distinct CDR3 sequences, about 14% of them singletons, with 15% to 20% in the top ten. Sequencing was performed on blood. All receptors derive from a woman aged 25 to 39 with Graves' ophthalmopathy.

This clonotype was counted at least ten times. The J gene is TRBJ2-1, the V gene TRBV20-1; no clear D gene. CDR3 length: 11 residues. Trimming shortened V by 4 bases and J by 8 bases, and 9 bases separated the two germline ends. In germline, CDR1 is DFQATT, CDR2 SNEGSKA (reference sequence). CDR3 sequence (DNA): TGCAGTGCTAAGTCGGGCTATGAGCAGTTCTTC. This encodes CSAKSGYEQFF.

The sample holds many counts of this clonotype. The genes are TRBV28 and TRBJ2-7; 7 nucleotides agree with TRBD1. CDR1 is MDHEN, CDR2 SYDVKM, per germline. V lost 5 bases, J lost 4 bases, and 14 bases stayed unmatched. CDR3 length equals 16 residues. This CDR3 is CASSLLFGTASYEQYF. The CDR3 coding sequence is TGTGCCAGCAGTCTCCTTTTCGGGACAGCGAGTTACGAGCAGTACTTC.

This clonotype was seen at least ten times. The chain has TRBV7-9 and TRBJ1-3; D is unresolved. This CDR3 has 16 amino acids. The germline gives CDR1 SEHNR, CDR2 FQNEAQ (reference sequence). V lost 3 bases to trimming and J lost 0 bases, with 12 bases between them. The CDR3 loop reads CASSFVGETSGNTIYF. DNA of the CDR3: TGTGCCAGCAGCTTTGTCGGGGAGACCTCTGGAAACACCATATATTTT.

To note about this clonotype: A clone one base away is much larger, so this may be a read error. This chain's CDR3 is CASSAGRWVETQYF. The CDR3 bases are TGTGCCAGCAGTGCGGGGAGGTGGGTAGAGACCCAGTACTTC. The chain couples TRBV2 to TRBJ2-5, with a tentative D call TRBD2 (6 bases). Germline loops: CDR1 SNHLY, CDR2 FYNNEI. The CDR3 has 14 residues. V was shortened by 4 bases and J by 4 bases, with 13 bases between the two germline ends. The full variable domain, rest sourced from reference TRBV2 and TRBJ2-5, is EPEVTQTPSHQVTQMGQEVILRCVPISNHLYFYWYRQILGQKVEFLVSFYNNEISEKSEIFDDQFSVERPDGSNFTLKIRSTKLEDSAMYFCASSAGRWVETQYFGPGTRLLVL.

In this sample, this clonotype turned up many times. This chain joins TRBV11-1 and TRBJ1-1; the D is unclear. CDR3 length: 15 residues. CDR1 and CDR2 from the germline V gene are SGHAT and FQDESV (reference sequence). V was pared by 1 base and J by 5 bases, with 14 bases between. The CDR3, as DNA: TGTGCCAGCAGCTTAGGAGGTGGTCTGGGGACTGAAGCTTTCTTT. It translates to CASSLGGGLGTEAFF.

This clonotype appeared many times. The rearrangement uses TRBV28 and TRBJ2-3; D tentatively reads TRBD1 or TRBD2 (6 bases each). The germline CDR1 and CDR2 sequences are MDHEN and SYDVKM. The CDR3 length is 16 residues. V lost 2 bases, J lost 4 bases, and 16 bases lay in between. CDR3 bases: TGTGCCAGCAGTTTAGGCGGCAGGGGAGGAGCAGATACGCAGTATTTT. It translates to CASSLGGRGGADTQYF.

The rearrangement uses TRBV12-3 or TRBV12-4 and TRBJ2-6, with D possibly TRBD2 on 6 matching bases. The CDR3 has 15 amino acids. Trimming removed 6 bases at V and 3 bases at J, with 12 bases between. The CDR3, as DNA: TGTGCCAGCAGCCCTCGGAGGGATGGGGCCAACGTCCTGACTTTC. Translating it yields CASSPRRDGANVLTF.

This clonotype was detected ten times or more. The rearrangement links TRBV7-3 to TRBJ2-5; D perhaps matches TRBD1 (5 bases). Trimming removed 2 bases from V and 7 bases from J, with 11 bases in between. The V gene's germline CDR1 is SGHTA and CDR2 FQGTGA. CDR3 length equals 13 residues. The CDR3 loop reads CASSLVGPGTQYF. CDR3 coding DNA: TGTGCCAGCAGCTTAGTGGGGCCAGGGACCCAGTACTTC.

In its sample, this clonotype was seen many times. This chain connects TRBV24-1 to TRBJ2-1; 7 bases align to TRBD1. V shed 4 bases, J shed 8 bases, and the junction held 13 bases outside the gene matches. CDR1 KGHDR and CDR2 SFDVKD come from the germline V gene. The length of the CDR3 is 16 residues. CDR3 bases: TGTGCCACCAGTGAACCCAGGACAGGCCGCATCCATGAGCAGTTCTTC. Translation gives CATSEPRTGRIHEQFF.

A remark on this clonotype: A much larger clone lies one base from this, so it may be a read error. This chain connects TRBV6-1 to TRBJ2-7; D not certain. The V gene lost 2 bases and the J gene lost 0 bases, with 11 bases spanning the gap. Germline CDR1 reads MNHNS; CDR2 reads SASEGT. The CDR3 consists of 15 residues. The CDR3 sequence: CASSEMSRVSYEQYF. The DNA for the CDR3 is TGTGCCAGCAGTGAAATGTCAAGGGTCTCCTACGAGCAGTACTTC.

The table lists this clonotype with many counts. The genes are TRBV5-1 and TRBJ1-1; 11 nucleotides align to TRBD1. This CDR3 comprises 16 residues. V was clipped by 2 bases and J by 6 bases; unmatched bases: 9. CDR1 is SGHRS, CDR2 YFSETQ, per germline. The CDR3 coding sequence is TGCGCCAGCAGCTTACCGGGACAGGGGGTTGTGTCTGAAGCTTTCTTT. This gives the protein CASSLPGQGVVSEAFF.

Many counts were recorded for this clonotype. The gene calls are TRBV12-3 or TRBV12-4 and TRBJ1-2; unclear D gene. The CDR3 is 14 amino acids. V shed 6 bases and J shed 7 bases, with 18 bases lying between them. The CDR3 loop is CASRDPGWAGGYTF. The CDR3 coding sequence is TGTGCCAGCAGAGACCCGGGGTGGGCTGGTGGCTACACCTTC.

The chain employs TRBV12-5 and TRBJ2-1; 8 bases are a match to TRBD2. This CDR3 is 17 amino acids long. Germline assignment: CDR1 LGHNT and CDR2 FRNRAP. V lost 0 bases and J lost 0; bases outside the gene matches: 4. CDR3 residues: CASGLVAGGRSYNEQFF. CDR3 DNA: TGTGCTAGTGGTTTGGTTGCGGGGGGACGCTCCTACAATGAGCAGTTCTTC.

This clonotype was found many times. In DNA form, the CDR3 reads TGTGCCAGCAATCCCGAAGGGGATGATACGCAGTATTTT. Its protein product is CASNPEGDDTQYF. The chain links TRBV2 to TRBJ2-3, with D maybe TRBD1 (5 bases). CDR1 and CDR2 from the germline V gene are SNHLY and FYNNEI. V lost 7 bases to trimming and J lost 6 bases, with 14 bases between them. The CDR3 contains 13 residues. Filled out from reference TRBV2 and TRBJ2-3, the complete variable domain reads EPEVTQTPSHQVTQMGQEVILRCVPISNHLYFYWYRQILGQKVEFLVSFYNNEISEKSEIFDDQFSVERPDGSNFTLKIRSTKLEDSAMYFCASNPEGDDTQYFGPGTRLTVL.

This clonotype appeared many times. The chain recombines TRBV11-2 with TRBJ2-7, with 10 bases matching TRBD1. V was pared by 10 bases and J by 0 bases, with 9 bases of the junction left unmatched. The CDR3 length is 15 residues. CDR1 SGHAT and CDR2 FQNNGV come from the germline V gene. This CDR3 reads CAIDERDRGSYEQYF. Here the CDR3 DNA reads TGTGCCATCGACGAACGGGACAGGGGCTCCTACGAGCAGTACTTC.

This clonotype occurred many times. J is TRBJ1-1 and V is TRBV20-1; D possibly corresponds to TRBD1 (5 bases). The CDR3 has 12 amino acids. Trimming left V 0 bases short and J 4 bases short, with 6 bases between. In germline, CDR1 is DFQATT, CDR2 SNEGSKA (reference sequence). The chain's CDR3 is CSAREGGTEAFF. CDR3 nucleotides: TGCAGTGCTAGAGAGGGGGGCACTGAAGCTTTCTTT.

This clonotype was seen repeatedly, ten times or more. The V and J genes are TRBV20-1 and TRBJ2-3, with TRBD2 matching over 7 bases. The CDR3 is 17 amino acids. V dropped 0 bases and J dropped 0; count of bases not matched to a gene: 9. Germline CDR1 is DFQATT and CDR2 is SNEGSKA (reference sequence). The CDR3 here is CSARDGGGAGSTDTQYF. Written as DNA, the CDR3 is TGCAGTGCTAGAGATGGTGGGGGAGCGGGGAGCACAGATACGCAGTATTTT.

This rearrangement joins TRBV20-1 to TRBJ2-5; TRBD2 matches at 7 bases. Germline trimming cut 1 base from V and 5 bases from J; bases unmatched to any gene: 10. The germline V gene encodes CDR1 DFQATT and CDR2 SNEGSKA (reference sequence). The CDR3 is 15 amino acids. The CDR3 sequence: CSARGSGEDLETQYF. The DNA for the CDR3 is TGCAGTGCTAGAGGGAGCGGGGAGGATTTGGAGACCCAGTACTTC.

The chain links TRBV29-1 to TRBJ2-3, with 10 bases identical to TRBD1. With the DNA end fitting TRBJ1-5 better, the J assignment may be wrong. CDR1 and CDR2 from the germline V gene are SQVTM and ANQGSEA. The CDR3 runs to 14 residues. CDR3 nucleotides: TGCAGCGCACCCAAGGGGACAGGGGCAGATACGCAGCATTTT. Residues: CSAPKGTGADTQHF.

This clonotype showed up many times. This chain's CDR3 is CSAEVQETQYF. In DNA, the CDR3 is TGCAGTGCTGAAGTTCAAGAGACCCAGTACTTC. V usage is TRBV20-1 and J usage is TRBJ2-5; no clear D. This CDR3 contains 11 residues. CDR1 and CDR2 (germline): DFQATT, SNEGSKA (reference sequence). V gave up 5 bases and J gave up 2 bases, with 6 bases separating them.

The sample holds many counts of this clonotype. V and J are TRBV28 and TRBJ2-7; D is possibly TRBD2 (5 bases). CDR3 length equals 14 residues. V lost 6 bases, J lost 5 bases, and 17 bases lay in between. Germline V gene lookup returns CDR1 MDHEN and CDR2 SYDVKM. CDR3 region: CASRRGLIWDEQYF. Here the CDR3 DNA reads TGTGCCAGCAGACGCGGACTGATTTGGGACGAGCAGTACTTC.

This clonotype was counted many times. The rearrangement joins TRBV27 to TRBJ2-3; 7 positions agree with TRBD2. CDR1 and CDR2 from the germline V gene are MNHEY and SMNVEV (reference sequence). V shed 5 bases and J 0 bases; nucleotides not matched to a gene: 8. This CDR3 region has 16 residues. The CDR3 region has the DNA TGTGCCAGCAGTCCCTTAGCGGGTCCCAGCACAGATACGCAGTATTTT. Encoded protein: CASSPLAGPSTDTQYF.

The CDR3 sequence is CASSEFGGGPQHF. For the CDR3, the DNA is TGTGCCAGCAGTGAGTTTGGGGGGGGGCCCCAGCATTTT. The chain is built from TRBV25-1 and TRBJ1-5, with D possibly being TRBD1 (5 bases). The V end was cut by 3 bases, the J end by 9 bases, with 12 bases between. The CDR3 has 13 residues. The germline V gene has CDR1 MGHDK and CDR2 SYGVNS.

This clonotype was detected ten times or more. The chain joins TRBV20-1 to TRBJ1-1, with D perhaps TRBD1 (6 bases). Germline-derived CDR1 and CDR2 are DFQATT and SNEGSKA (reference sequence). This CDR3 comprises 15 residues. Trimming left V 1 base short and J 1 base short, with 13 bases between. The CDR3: CSARVKQGWNTEAFF. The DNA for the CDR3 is TGCAGTGCTAGAGTTAAGCAGGGGTGGAACACTGAAGCTTTCTTT.

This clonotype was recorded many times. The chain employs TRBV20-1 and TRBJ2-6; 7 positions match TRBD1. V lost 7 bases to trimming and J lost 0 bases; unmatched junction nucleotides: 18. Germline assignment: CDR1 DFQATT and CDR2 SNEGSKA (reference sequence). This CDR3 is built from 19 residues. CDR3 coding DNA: TGCAGTGTTACCCTCCTGACAGGGAACCCCGTCTCTGGGGCCAACGTCCTGACTTTC. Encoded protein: CSVTLLTGNPVSGANVLTF.

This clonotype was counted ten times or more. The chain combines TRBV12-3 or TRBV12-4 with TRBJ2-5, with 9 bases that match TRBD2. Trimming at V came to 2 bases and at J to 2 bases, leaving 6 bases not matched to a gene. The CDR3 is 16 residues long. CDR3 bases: TGTGCCAGCAGTTTAACGGCGGGGGGGCGGCAAGAGACCCAGTACTTC. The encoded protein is CASSLTAGGRQETQYF.

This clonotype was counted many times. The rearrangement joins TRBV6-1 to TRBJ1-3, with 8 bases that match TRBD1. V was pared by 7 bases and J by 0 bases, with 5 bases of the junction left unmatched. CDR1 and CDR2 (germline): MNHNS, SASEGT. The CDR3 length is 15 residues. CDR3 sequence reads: CASKQTGGSGNTIYF. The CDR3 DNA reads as TGTGCCAGCAAGCAAACAGGGGGCTCTGGAAACACCATATATTTT.